These 15 T cell receptor beta chains originate from one sample sequenced in a study of T-cell reconstitution after alpha-beta-depleted transplantation in children. Preparation of the TCRbeta library used unique molecular identifiers. Each CDR3 protein gets one entry after TCRdb re-called the PCR reads with MiXCR. The sample contains 750,000 to 950,000 distinct CDR3 sequences, under 20% of which appear only once. The material was PBMCs, mostly from graft donor cells, obtained 360 days after TCRalphabeta/CD19-depleted stem cell transplant. These receptors were taken from a male patient younger than 18 who had a stem cell transplant for acute lymphoblastic leukemia, so the T cells may come from the graft donor.

The chain combines TRBV12-3 or TRBV12-4 with TRBJ2-2; TRBD1 matches at 8 bases. The CDR3 consists of 15 residues. Trimming cost V 2 bases and J 7 bases; bases outside gene matches: 6. The CDR3 loop reads CASSLMDRVGGELFF. The CDR3 DNA sequence: TGTGCCAGCAGTTTAATGGACAGGGTAGGCGGGGAGCTGTTTTTT.

This chain links TRBV7-3 with TRBJ2-1; weak D call: TRBD2 (5 bases). This CDR3 comprises 14 residues. V was pared by 0 bases and J by 4 bases, with 7 bases between. Germline loops: CDR1 SGHTA, CDR2 FQGTGA. The DNA for the CDR3 is TGTGCCAGCAGCTTAACTAGCGAATACAATGAGCAGTTCTTC. Translated, it gives CASSLTSEYNEQFF.

The J gene is TRBJ1-5, the V gene TRBV30; 11 bases fit TRBD1. This CDR3 has 15 amino acids. With 5 bases clipped from V and 5 bases from J, the junction kept 8 bases outside the gene matches. CDR1 GTSNPN and CDR2 SVGIG come from the germline V gene (reference sequence). This chain's CDR3 is CAWSPGQGADQPQHF. CDR3 DNA: TGTGCCTGGTCCCCAGGACAGGGGGCTGATCAGCCCCAGCATTTT.

This clonotype was detected only a few times. This chain connects TRBV9 to TRBJ2-3; 8 nucleotides align to TRBD2. V was clipped by 6 bases and J by 9 bases; unmatched bases: 12. CDR1 is SGDLS, CDR2 YYNGEE, per germline. The CDR3 is 14 residues long. The DNA for the CDR3 is TGTGCCAGCAATCGGAGCGGGAGAGAGAGAACGCAGTATTTT. Its translation is CASNRSGRERTQYF.

This clonotype was seen a handful of times. The chain combines TRBV29-1 with TRBJ1-2; 7 bases align to TRBD1. In germline, CDR1 is SQVTM, CDR2 ANQGSEA. V gave up 6 bases and J gave up 7 bases; unmatched junction bases: 8. The CDR3 has 12 residues. CDR3 sequence reads: CSVESGGSGYTF. Here the CDR3 DNA reads TGCAGCGTCGAATCAGGGGGAAGTGGCTACACCTTC.

This clonotype was recorded many times. The V gene is TRBV13, the J gene TRBJ2-2; tentative D call: TRBD1 (6 bases). Trimming shortened V by 3 bases and J by 4 bases, and 9 bases separated the two germline ends. The CDR3 is made up of 14 amino acids. Germline CDR1 reads PRHDT; CDR2 reads FYEKMQ (reference sequence). CDR3 region: CASSFTGSTGELFF. CDR3 nucleotide sequence: TGTGCCAGCAGCTTCACAGGGTCCACCGGGGAGCTGTTTTTT.

This chain links TRBV5-8 with TRBJ2-1; 12 nucleotides align to TRBD2. CDR3 length: 16 residues. Trimming cost V 0 bases and J 5 bases; bases outside gene matches: 3. Germline lookup yields CDR1 SGHTS and CDR2 YDEGEE. The CDR3 nucleotides are TGTGCCAGCAGCTTGGGGACTAGCGGGATACACAATGAGCAGTTCTTC. It codes for CASSLGTSGIHNEQFF.

The chain recombines TRBV7-8 with TRBJ2-1; D remains ambiguous. CDR1 SGHVS and CDR2 FQNEAQ come from the germline V gene. The V end lost 2 bases, the J end lost 1 base, and 12 bases lay between the germline ends. The CDR3 extends over 16 amino acids. The CDR3 here is CASSLIWARSYNEQFF. In DNA form, the CDR3 reads TGTGCCAGCAGCTTAATTTGGGCTAGATCCTACAATGAGCAGTTCTTC.

This clonotype was picked up a small number of times. The chain has TRBV5-1 and TRBJ2-7; TRBD1 matches at 8 bases. V trimming: 4 bases; J trimming: 11 bases; junction bases outside the gene matches: 11. The CDR3 spans 13 residues. The germline V gene has CDR1 SGHRS and CDR2 YFSETQ. The CDR3 protein is CASSTAAKDREYF. The CDR3 DNA follows: TGCGCCAGCAGCACCGCCGCCAAGGACAGGGAGTACTTC.

The chain carries TRBV20-1 and TRBJ2-3; 8 nucleotides line up with TRBD2. Germline values: CDR1 DFQATT, CDR2 SNEGSKA (reference sequence). CDR3 length equals 14 residues. V dropped 6 bases and J dropped 5; count of bases not matched to a gene: 10. In DNA, the CDR3 is TGCAGTGCGGGGGGCGGGGGGCCCGGAGATACGCAGTATTTT. Its protein is CSAGGGGPGDTQYF.

The CDR3 region is CASSLAKTSGTQETQYF. As DNA, the CDR3 is TGTGCCAGCAGTTTAGCGAAGACTAGCGGGACTCAAGAGACCCAGTACTTC. V and J are TRBV12-3 or TRBV12-4 and TRBJ2-5; 11 positions match TRBD2. There are 17 residues in the CDR3. The ends lost 0 bases at V and 2 bases at J; junction bases unmatched: 5.

The chain joins TRBV11-2 to TRBJ2-1, with 10 bases aligning to TRBD2. CDR1 and CDR2 from the germline V gene are SGHAT and FQNNGV. The CDR3 loop spans 13 amino acids. V dropped 4 bases and J dropped 8; count of bases not matched to a gene: 2. The DNA of the CDR3 is TGTGCCAGCAGCTGGACTAGCGGCCATGAGCAGTTCTTC. Protein product: CASSWTSGHEQFF. The full variable domain, rest sourced from reference TRBV11-2 and TRBJ2-1, is EAGVAQSPRYKIIEKRQSVAFWCNPISGHATLYWYQQILGQGPKLLIQFQNNGVVDDSQLPKDRFSAERLKGVDSTLKIQPAKLEDSAVYLCASSWTSGHEQFFGPGTRLTVL.

The rearrangement uses TRBV7-6 and TRBJ1-3; D not resolved. The V end was cut by 2 bases, the J end by 0 bases, with 14 bases between. The CDR3 runs 17 residues. Germline V gene sequence: CDR1 SGHVS, CDR2 FNYEAQ. Written as DNA, the CDR3 is TGTGCCAGCAGCTTAACGTACAGTCAGTCCTCTGGAAACACCATATATTTT. Amino acid sequence: CASSLTYSQSSGNTIYF.

This clonotype showed up many times. This chain connects TRBV28 to TRBJ2-3, with D unresolved. The CDR3 consists of 12 residues. Germline CDR1 MDHEN, CDR2 SYDVKM. V lost 3 bases and J 4 bases, leaving 5 bases between the germline ends. CDR3 sequence: CASSFVPDTQYF. CDR3 coding DNA: TGTGCCAGCAGTTTCGTGCCAGATACGCAGTATTTT.

The chain uses TRBV5-8 and TRBJ2-7; D is perhaps TRBD2 (6 bases). This CDR3 comprises 11 residues. The germline CDR1 and CDR2 sequences are SGHTS and YDEGEE. Trimming pared 8 bases from V and 10 bases from J, leaving 16 bases between. Here the CDR3 DNA reads TGTGCCAGGGAGACTAGGAGGGGCCAGTACTTC. This sequence encodes CARETRRGQYF.